This entry lists 7 T cell receptor beta chains sequenced from one sample in a study of blood T cell repertoires in COVID-19. Measured with immunoSEQ multiplex PCR; TCRdb has only the in-frame clones, and not every one. The table has approximately 210,000 clones, 86% seen once. Sequencing input: peripheral blood. Receptors were obtained from a woman aged 70-85 years with acute or convalescent COVID-19.

This chain joins TRBV10-1 and TRBJ2-3, with 10 positions matching TRBD2. The CDR3 has 15 amino acids. Germline V gives CDR1 WNHNN, CDR2 SYGVQD (reference sequence). V gave up 4 bases and J gave up 6 bases; unmatched junction bases: 7. Here the CDR3 DNA reads TGCGCCAGCAGTGCCTCCGGGACTAGCGAGGATACGCAGTATTTT. This encodes CASSASGTSEDTQYF.

CDR3: CASGQGGTQYF. The CDR3 DNA sequence: TGTGCCAGCGGGCAGGGCGGGACCCAGTACTTC. The chain links TRBV7-2 to TRBJ2-5; a possible D gene is TRBD1 (5 bases). CDR3 length equals 11 residues. With 8 bases removed from V and 7 bases from J, the gap between germline ends came to 11 bases. Germline V gene data show CDR1 as SGHTA and CDR2 as FQGNSA.

CDR3 sequence (DNA): TGTGCCAGCATGACTAGCGGGGGACCCTACACAGATACGCAGTATTTT. Amino acids: CASMTSGGPYTDTQYF. The chain recombines TRBV28 with TRBJ2-3, with 12 bases that match TRBD2. V dropped 7 bases and J dropped 2; count of bases not matched to a gene: 7. The germline CDR1 and CDR2 sequences are MDHEN and SYDVKM. This CDR3 has 16 amino acids.

This rearrangement joins TRBV7-2 to TRBJ2-3; 11 bases agree with TRBD2. CDR1 is SGHTA and CDR2 is FQGNSA in the germline V gene. J lost 2 bases, V lost 5 bases, and 6 bases had no gene match. This CDR3 is built from 16 residues. CDR3 DNA sequence: TGTGCCAGCAGCGCCAGACTAGCGGGATCCACAGATACGCAGTATTTT. Translated, it gives CASSARLAGSTDTQYF.

CDR3 region: CASSDGRVEQYF. The DNA for the CDR3 is TGTGCCAGCAGTGACGGCAGGGTCGAGCAGTACTTC. V gene TRBV2 combines with J gene TRBJ2-7; the D gene is possibly TRBD1 (5 bases). The germline V gene has CDR1 SNHLY and CDR2 FYNNEI. This CDR3 has 12 residues. Trimming shortened V by 3 bases and J by 6 bases, and 9 bases separated the two germline ends.

The J gene is TRBJ2-1, the V gene TRBV11-2; 9 positions agree with TRBD2. CDR3 length equals 17 residues. Losses at the gene ends were 3 bases for V and 2 bases for J; bases not matched to a gene: 8. CDR1 and CDR2 from the germline V gene are SGHAT and FQNNGV. The CDR3 sequence is CASSFRVAGVTYNEQFF. The CDR3, as DNA: TGTGCCAGCAGCTTCAGGGTAGCGGGAGTAACCTACAATGAGCAGTTCTTC.

The rearrangement joins TRBV19 to TRBJ1-5, with D possibly being TRBD1 (5 bases). V was pared by 4 bases and J by 4 bases, with 14 bases between. This CDR3 is built from 15 residues. Germline CDR1 and CDR2: LNHDA and SQIVND (reference sequence). DNA of the CDR3: TGTGCCAGTAGTACTAAGGGACTTACTAATCAGCCCCAGCATTTT. Protein: CASSTKGLTNQPQHF.